This TCR beta chain was observed in a study of T-cell memory formation after mild COVID-19. On the study more broadly: Clusters of TCRs were largely donor specific.

5'RACE with constant-segment primers yielded barcoded, UMI-tagged TCR alpha and TCR beta cDNA libraries. Each CDR3 protein is one row after TCRdb ran MiXCR on the 5' RACE reads. The top ten hold 20% to 25% of the sample, which has around 430,000 distinct CDR3 sequences, approximately 15% seen once. Whole-study results and caveats: Some clones that responded turned up in pre-infection memory, which suggests that cross-reactive memory joined in.

V lost 0 bases, J lost 0 bases, and 13 bases lay in between. The CDR3 sequence is 17 residues long. Looked up from germline, CDR1 is SGHNT and CDR2 is YYREEE (reference sequence). There are many counts of this clonotype. The antigen remains undetermined. The sample taken for sequencing was PBMCs or a T cell subset sorted from them (not recorded which). This rearrangement joins TRBV5-4 to TRBJ2-1; tentatively, D is TRBD1 (5 bases). This sequence was found in a man younger than 35 who had mild COVID-19 (a few samples of this study predate the infection). Cell type and time point are not known. The chain's CDR3 is CASSLEGATSSYNEQFF. The CDR3 nucleotides are TGTGCCAGCAGCTTGGAAGGGGCTACGAGCTCCTACAATGAGCAGTTCTTC.